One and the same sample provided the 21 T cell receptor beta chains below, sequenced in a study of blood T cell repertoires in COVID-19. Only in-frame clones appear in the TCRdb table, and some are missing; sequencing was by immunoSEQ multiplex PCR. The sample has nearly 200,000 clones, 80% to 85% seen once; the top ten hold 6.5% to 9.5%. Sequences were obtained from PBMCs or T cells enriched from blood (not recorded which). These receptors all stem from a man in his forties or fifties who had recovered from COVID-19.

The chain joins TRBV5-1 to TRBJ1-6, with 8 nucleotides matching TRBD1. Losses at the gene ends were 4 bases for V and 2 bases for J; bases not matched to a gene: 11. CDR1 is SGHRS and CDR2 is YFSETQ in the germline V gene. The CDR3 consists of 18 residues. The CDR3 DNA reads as TGCGCCAGCAGCCTACAAAAGCCAGGGGGCGCCTATAATTCACCCCTCCACTTT. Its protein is CASSLQKPGGAYNSPLHF.

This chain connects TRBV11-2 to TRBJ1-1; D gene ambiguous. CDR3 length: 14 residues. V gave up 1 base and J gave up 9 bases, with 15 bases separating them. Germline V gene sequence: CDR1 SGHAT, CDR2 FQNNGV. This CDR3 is CASSLVRAPRKAFF. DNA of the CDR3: TGTGCCAGCAGCTTAGTGAGGGCTCCGAGGAAAGCTTTCTTT.

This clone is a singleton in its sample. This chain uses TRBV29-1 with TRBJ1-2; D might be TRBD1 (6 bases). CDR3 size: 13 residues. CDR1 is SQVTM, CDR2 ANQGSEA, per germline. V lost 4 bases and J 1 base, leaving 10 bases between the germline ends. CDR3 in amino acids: CSVGGRGNYGYTF. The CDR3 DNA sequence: TGCAGCGTTGGGGGCAGGGGTAACTATGGCTACACCTTC. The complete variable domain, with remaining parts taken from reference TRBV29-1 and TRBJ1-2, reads SAVISQKPSRDICQRGTSLTIQCQVDSQVTMMFWYRQQPGQSLTLIATANQGSEATYESGFVIDKFPISRPNLTFSTLTVSNMSPEDSSIYLCSVGGRGNYGYTFGSGTRLTVV.

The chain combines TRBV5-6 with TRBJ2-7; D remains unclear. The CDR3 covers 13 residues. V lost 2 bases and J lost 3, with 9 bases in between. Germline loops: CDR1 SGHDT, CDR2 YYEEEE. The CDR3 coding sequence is TGTGCCAGCAGCTTATTTCAAATCTACGAGCAGTACTTC. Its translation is CASSLFQIYEQYF.

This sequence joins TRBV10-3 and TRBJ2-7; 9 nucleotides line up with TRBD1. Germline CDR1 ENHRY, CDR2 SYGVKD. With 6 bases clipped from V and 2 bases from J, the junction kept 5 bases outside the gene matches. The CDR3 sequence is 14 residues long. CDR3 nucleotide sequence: TGTGCCATCAGGGCACAGGGGGCCCCCTACGAGCAGTACTTC. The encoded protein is CAIRAQGAPYEQYF.

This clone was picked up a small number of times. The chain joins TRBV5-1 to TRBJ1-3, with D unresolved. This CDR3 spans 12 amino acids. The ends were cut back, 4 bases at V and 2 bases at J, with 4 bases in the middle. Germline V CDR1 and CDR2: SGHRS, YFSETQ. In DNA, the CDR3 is TGCGCCAGCAGCGCTACTGGAAACACCATATATTTT. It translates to CASSATGNTIYF.

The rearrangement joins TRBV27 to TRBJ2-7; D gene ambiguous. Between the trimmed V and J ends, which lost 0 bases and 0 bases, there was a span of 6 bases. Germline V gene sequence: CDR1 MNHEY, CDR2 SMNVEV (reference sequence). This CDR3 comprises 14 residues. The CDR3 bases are TGTGCCAGCAGTTTATCCCCCTTCTCCTACGAGCAGTACTTC. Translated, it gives CASSLSPFSYEQYF.

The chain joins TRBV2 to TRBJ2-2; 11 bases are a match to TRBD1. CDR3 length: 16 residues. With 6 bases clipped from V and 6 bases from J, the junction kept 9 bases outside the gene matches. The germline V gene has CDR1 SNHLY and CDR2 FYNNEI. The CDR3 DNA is TGTGCCAGCAGGGGAGGACAGGGGGCGATTTCCGGGGAGCTGTTTTTT. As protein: CASRGGQGAISGELFF.

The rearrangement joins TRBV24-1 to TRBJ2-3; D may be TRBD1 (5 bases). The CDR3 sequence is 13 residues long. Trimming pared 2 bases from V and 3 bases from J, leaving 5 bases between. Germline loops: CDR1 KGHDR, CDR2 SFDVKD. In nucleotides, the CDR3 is TGTGCCACCAGTGATTCAGGGACAGATACGCAGTATTTT. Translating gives CATSDSGTDTQYF.

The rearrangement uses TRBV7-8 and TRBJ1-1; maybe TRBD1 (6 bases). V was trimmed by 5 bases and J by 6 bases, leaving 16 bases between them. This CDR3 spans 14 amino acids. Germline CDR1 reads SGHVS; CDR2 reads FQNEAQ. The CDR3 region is CASSRSRGSAEAFF. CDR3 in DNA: TGTGCCAGCAGCCGTAGCAGGGGTAGCGCTGAAGCTTTCTTT.

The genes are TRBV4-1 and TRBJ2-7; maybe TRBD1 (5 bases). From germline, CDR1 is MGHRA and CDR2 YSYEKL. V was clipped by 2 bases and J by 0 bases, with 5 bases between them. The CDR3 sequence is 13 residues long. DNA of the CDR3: TGCGCCAGCAGCCAACAGGGCTCCTACGAGCAGTACTTC. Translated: CASSQQGSYEQYF.

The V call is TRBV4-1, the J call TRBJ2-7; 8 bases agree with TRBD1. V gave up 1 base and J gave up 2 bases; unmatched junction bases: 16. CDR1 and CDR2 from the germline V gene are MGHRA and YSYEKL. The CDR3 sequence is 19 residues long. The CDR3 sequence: CASSQGSVRTGRLTYEQYF. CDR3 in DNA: TGCGCCAGCAGCCAAGGGTCCGTCCGGACAGGGCGACTAACCTACGAGCAGTACTTC.

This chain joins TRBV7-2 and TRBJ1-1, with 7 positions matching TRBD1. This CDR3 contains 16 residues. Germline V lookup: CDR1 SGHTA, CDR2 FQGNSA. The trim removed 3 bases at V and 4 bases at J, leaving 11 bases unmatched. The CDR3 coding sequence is TGTGCCAGCAGCTTTACAGGGGTTCTGGGGCCCACTGAAGCTTTCTTT. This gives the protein CASSFTGVLGPTEAFF.

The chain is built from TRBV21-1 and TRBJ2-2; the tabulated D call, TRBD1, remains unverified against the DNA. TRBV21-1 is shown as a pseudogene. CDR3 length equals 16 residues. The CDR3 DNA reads TGTGCCAGCAGCAAAGCCCGAACAGGGGAGACCGGGGAGCTGTTTTTT. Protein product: CASSKARTGETGELFF.

The CDR3: CASSQEYRDTQYF. The CDR3 DNA sequence: TGCGCCAGCAGCCAAGAATACAGAGATACGCAGTATTTT. The chain uses TRBV4-1 and TRBJ2-3; D is uncertain. The CDR3 has 13 amino acids. Germline V gene sequence: CDR1 MGHRA, CDR2 YSYEKL. Trimming pared 0 bases from V and 5 bases from J, leaving 6 bases between.

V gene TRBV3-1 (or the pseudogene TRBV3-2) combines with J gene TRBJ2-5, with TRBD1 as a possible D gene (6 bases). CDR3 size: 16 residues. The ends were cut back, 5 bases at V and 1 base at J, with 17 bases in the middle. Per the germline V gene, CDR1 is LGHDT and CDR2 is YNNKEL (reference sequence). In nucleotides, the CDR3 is TGTGCCAGCAGCACCCGCCGACAGGACCCCCAAGAGACCCAGTACTTC. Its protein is CASSTRRQDPQETQYF.

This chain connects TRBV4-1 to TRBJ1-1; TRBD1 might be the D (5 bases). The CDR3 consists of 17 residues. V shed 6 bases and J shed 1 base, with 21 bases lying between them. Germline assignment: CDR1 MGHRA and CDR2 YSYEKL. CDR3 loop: CASRQANLGGKNTEAFF. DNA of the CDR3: TGCGCCAGCAGGCAGGCCAACCTTGGGGGGAAGAACACTGAAGCTTTCTTT.

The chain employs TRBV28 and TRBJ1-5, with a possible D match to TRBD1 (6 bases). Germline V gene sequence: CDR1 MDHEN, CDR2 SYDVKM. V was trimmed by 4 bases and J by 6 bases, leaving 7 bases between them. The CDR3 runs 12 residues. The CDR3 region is CASSSTGQPQHF. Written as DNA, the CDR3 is TGTGCCAGCAGTTCGACAGGTCAGCCCCAGCATTTT.

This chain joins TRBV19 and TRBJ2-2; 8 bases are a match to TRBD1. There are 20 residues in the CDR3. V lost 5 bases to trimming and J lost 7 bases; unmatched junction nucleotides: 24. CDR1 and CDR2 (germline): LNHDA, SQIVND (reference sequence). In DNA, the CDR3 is TGTGCCAGTAGTCTCCAGGGTTTTTATTTGCAGGGGGCTAGAGGCGGGGAGCTGTTTTTT. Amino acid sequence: CASSLQGFYLQGARGGELFF.

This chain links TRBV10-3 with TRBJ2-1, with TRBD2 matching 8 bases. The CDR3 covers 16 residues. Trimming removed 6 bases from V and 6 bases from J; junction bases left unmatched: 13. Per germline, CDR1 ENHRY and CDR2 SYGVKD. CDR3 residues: CAISREAGVITNEQFF. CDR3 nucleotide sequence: TGTGCCATCAGCCGAGAAGCGGGGGTTATTACCAATGAGCAGTTCTTC.

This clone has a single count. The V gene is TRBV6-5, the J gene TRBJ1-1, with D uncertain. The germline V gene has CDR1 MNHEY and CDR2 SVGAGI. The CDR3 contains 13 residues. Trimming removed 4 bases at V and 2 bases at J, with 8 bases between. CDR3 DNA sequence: TGTGCCAGCAGTTGGAACAGTAACACTGAAGCTTTCTTT. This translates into CASSWNSNTEAFF.